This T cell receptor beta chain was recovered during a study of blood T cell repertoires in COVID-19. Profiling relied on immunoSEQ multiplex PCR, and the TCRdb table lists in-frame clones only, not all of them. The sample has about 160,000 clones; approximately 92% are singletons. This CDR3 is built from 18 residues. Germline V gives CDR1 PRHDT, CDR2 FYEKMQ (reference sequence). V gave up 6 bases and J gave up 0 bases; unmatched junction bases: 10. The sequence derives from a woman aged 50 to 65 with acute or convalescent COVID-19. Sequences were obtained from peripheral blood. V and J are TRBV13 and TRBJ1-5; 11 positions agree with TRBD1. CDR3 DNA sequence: TGTGCCAGCAGGAGGACAGGGGGCCTGGTTTCTAGCAATCAGCCCCAGCATTTT. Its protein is CASRRTGGLVSSNQPQHF.